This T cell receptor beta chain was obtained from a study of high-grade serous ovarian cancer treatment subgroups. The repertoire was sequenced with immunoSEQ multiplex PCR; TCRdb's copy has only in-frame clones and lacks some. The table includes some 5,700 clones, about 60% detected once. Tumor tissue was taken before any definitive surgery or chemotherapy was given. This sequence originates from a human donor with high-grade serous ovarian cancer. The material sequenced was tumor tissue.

CDR3 in amino acids: CASSLRGLGSIRQFF. The CDR3 nucleotides read TGTGCCAGCAGCTTACGAGGACTAGGTTCGATCCGGCAGTTCTTC. The chain employs TRBV7-2 and TRBJ2-1; 7 bases are a match to TRBD2. Germline CDR1 SGHTA, CDR2 FQGNSA. The trim removed 2 bases at V and 12 bases at J, leaving 13 bases unmatched. The CDR3 runs 15 residues.